These 18 T cell receptor beta chains were sequenced from one sample in a study of glioma-infiltrating T cells (dated by TCRdb to about 2016). Data came from an Illumina MiSeq. The iRepertoire nested amplicon-rescue multiplex PCR (arm-PCR) platform was used to amplify TCR alpha and beta CDR3 regions from RNA. Through fastp at Q25 and MiXCR, TCRdb rebuilt clones from the public reads, retaining in-frame beta chains. Every entry covers one CDR3 protein and lists the most common genes and DNA from its rows. Counted in this sample were 150,000 to 200,000 distinct CDR3 sequences; approximately 30% of them appeared once. The biggest ten clones account for 20% to 25% of the sample. Sequencing was carried out using glioma tissue, nonneoplastic brain tissue, or PBMCs (not recorded which). All receptors derive from a human donor with low-grade glioma or glioblastoma, undergoing nonglioma brain surgery, or in good health (not recorded which).

V is TRBV24-1 and J is TRBJ2-5; D possibly corresponds to TRBD2 (5 bases). The V and J ends lost 9 bases and 4 bases respectively, with 14 bases between them. CDR1 is KGHDR and CDR2 is SFDVKD in the germline V gene. CDR3 length: 13 residues. CDR3 in amino acids: CATAKLDGETQYF. CDR3 bases: TGTGCCACCGCCAAACTAGATGGAGAGACCCAGTACTTC.

Of note for this clonotype: One base away lies a much larger clone, so this may be a sequencing read error. The J gene is TRBJ2-7, the V gene TRBV7-2; possible D gene TRBD1, 6 bases. With 0 bases removed from V and 0 bases from J, the gap between germline ends came to 15 bases. The length of the CDR3 is 17 residues. Per germline, CDR1 SGHTA and CDR2 FQGNSA. The CDR3 DNA follows: TGTGCCAGCAGCTTAGCGCCTTTCACAGGGCCCTCCTACGAGCAGTACTTC. This translates into CASSLAPFTGPSYEQYF.

This clonotype was recorded once. Being one base from a much bigger clone, this may be a read error. The chain combines TRBV4-1 with TRBJ2-1; D remains ambiguous. The germline V gene has CDR1 MGHRA and CDR2 YSYEKL. This CDR3 contains 14 residues. V lost 0 bases, J lost 10 bases, and 13 bases lay in between. The CDR3 sequence is CASSQDTVNYEQFF. The CDR3 DNA sequence: TGCGCCAGCAGCCAAGATACGGTCAACTACGAGCAGTTCTTC.

This clonotype was seen at least ten times. This chain links TRBV4-1 with TRBJ2-4; D unresolved. This CDR3 is built from 14 residues. V gave up 2 bases and J gave up 4 bases, with 9 bases separating them. CDR1 and CDR2 from the germline V gene are MGHRA and YSYEKL. CDR3 DNA: TGCGCCAGCAGCCAAATGGGCCCAAAAAACATTCAGTACTTC. It specifies CASSQMGPKNIQYF.

The rearrangement joins TRBV4-2 to TRBJ2-3; 10 bases match TRBD2. From germline, CDR1 is LGHNA and CDR2 YNFKEQ. The trim removed 4 bases at V and 4 bases at J, leaving 8 bases unmatched. The CDR3 runs 16 residues. The DNA for the CDR3 is TGTGCCAGCAGCCTTACCCTAGCGGGAGAAGCAGATACGCAGTATTTT. Translating it yields CASSLTLAGEADTQYF.

V usage is TRBV2 and J usage is TRBJ2-3; TRBD2 agrees at 8 bases. The V and J ends lost 2 bases and 4 bases, in that order; junction bases with no gene match: 2. CDR1 is SNHLY and CDR2 is FYNNEI in the germline V gene. CDR3 size: 14 residues. The CDR3 protein is CASSERAGADTQYF. CDR3 nucleotides: TGTGCCAGCAGTGAAAGAGCGGGAGCAGATACGCAGTATTTT.

This clonotype was picked up one time. The gene calls are TRBV6-5 and TRBJ2-3; 10 bases match TRBD2. V lost 2 bases, J lost 5 bases, and 4 bases stayed unmatched. This CDR3 contains 15 residues. The germline V gene has CDR1 MNHEY and CDR2 SVGAGI. CDR3 loop: CASSYALAGEDTQYF. CDR3 coding DNA: TGTGCCAGCAGTTACGCCCTAGCGGGAGAAGATACGCAGTATTTT.

About this clonotype: It may be a read error: a sequence one base away is much more abundant. The missing conserved phenylalanine or tryptophan at the end of this CDR3 makes a read error likely. The rearrangement links TRBV7-6 to TRBJ2-1; D is unresolved. Trimming took 1 base from V and 5 from J, leaving 6 bases between them. CDR1 is SGHVS, CDR2 FNYEAQ, per germline. This CDR3 is 13 amino acids long. DNA of the CDR3: TGTGCCAGCAGCTTAGGGACGGACAATGAGCAGTTCCTC. As protein: CASSLGTDNEQFL.

Regarding this clonotype: Given a much more abundant clone one base away, this may be a read error. V usage is TRBV6-1 and J usage is TRBJ1-6; D is unresolved. This CDR3 region has 13 residues. In germline, CDR1 is MNHNS, CDR2 SASEGT. The DNA of the CDR3 is TGTGCCAGCAGCCGGGAGGAGAATTCACCCATCCACTTT. Translated, it gives CASSREENSPIHF.

V usage is TRBV27 and J usage is TRBJ2-3, with 8 bases identical to TRBD1. The germline gives CDR1 MNHEY, CDR2 SMNVEV (reference sequence). The CDR3 runs 16 residues. Trimming took 11 bases from V and 3 from J; bases not matched to a gene: 16. CDR3 protein: CARIYSQGAGTDTQYF. CDR3 bases: TGTGCCCGCATTTACTCGCAGGGGGCTGGAACAGATACGCAGTATTTT.

This clonotype was counted at least ten times. CDR3 sequence reads: CASSRDYLSYEQYF. The CDR3 bases are TGTGCCAGCAGCCGGGACTATCTCTCCTACGAGCAGTACTTC. V gene TRBV12-3 or TRBV12-4 combines with J gene TRBJ2-7; TRBD2 matches at 7 bases. V lost 6 bases, J lost 0 bases, and 5 bases stayed unmatched. This CDR3 is 14 amino acids long.

The chain joins TRBV27 to TRBJ2-5; 10 nucleotides align to TRBD1. CDR3 size: 15 residues. Germline CDR1 is MNHEY and CDR2 is SMNVEV (reference sequence). V was pared by 6 bases and J by 7 bases, with 11 bases of the junction left unmatched. The CDR3 DNA reads as TGTGCCAGCAGAGCACCGGGACAGGGGATGGGGACCCAGTACTTC. This encodes CASRAPGQGMGTQYF.

This clonotype appeared many times. The chain combines TRBV6-6 with TRBJ2-1; D is uncertain. Deletions cut 0 bases from V and 3 bases from J, with 12 bases between. This CDR3 spans 16 amino acids. Looked up from germline, CDR1 is MNHNY and CDR2 is SVGAGI (reference sequence). CDR3 nucleotide sequence: TGTGCCAGCAGTTACTCGATCTGGACCTTCTACAATGAGCAGTTCTTC. As protein: CASSYSIWTFYNEQFF.

This clonotype was recorded many times. An end of the junction does not agree with germline; a read error may underlie this. The V gene is TRBV20-1, the J gene TRBJ1-5; D perhaps matches TRBD1 (5 bases). Germline assignment: CDR1 DFQATT and CDR2 SNEGSKA (reference sequence). The CDR3 covers 15 residues. The CDR3, as DNA: TGCAGTGCGAGTACAGGAGGCAAGGGCAATCAGCCCCGGCATTTT. Its protein product is CSASTGGKGNQPRHF.

This clonotype occurred many times. The V gene is TRBV4-3, the J gene TRBJ2-3; no firm D call. The CDR3 covers 13 residues. Germline V CDR1 and CDR2: LGHNA, YSLEER. The V gene lost 1 base and the J gene lost 4 bases, with 6 bases spanning the gap. The CDR3 DNA sequence: TGCGCCAGCAGCCAAGGCCTAGCAGATACGCAGTATTTT. It translates to CASSQGLADTQYF.

This clonotype was found many times. Written as DNA, the CDR3 is TGCAGTGCTAGAGGAAAACTAGCGGGAGCTTGGGAGACCCAGTACTTC. Translating gives CSARGKLAGAWETQYF. J is TRBJ2-5 and V is TRBV20-1; 11 bases fit TRBD2. The CDR3 spans 16 residues. Per germline, CDR1 DFQATT and CDR2 SNEGSKA (reference sequence). V was pared by 1 base and J by 5 bases, with 9 bases of the junction left unmatched.

This clonotype appeared a few times. The CDR3 loop reads CASSLASFKIYSNQPQHF. The DNA of the CDR3 is TGTGCCAGCAGTTTAGCGTCCTTCAAAATCTATAGCAATCAGCCCCAGCATTTT. The V gene is TRBV12-3 or TRBV12-4, the J gene TRBJ1-5; D is unresolved. Trimming took 0 bases from V and 0 from J, leaving 15 bases between them. The CDR3 runs 18 residues.

This clonotype was seen ten or more times. DNA of the CDR3: TGTGCCAGCAGTCGCCGAATTCCGGGAGACTACGAGCAGTACTTC. This encodes CASSRRIPGDYEQYF. The V call is TRBV27, the J call TRBJ2-7, with TRBD2 as a possible D gene (6 bases). V was cut by 5 bases and J by 3 bases, with 17 bases left in between. The CDR3 is made up of 15 amino acids. CDR1 is MNHEY, CDR2 SMNVEV, per germline (reference sequence).